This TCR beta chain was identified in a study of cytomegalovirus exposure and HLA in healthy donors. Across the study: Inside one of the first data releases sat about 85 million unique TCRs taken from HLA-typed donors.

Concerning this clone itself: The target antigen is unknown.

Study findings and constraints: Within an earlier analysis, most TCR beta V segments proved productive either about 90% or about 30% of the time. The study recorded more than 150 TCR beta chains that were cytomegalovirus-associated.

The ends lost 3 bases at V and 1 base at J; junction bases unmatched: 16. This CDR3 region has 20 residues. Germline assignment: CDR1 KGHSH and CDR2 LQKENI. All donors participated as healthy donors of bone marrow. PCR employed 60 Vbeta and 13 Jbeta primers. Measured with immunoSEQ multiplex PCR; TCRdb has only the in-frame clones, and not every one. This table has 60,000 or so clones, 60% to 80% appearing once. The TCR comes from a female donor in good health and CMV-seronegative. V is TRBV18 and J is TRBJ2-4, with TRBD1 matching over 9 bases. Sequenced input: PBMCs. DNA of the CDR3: TGTGCCAGCTCACCCGTTTCGGACAGGGGCCCTGCTTGGGCCAAAAACATTCAGTACTTC. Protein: CASSPVSDRGPAWAKNIQYF.